The present entry profiles one TCR beta chain with its context. Its antigen remains unidentified. This sample is part of a study of post-analysis software for immune sequencing data. Study-level findings and limits: Those samples that were prepared in the same batch co-clustered strongly by F measure. Five or six TRBV segments were significantly more frequent in patients than in controls. TRBV5-6, TRBV5-1 and TRBV20-1 were among these segments.

TCR beta cDNA libraries had unique molecular identifiers. TCRdb passed the PCR reads through MiXCR, listing each CDR3 protein once. Among 750,000 to 950,000 distinct CDR3 sequences listed, approximately 57% were seen once. Germline CDR1 and CDR2: SGHAT and FQNNGV. With 1 base removed from V and 2 bases from J, the gap between germline ends came to 18 bases. The CDR3 spans 19 residues. Sequences were obtained from blood. The chain couples TRBV11-2 to TRBJ2-6, with D perhaps matching TRBD2 (6 bases). The TCR sequence derives from a girl under 18 with multiple sclerosis. Here the CDR3 reads CASSLGPYRGETGANVLTF. Here the CDR3 DNA reads TGTGCCAGCAGCTTAGGGCCCTACCGCGGGGAAACTGGGGCCAACGTCCTGACTTTC.